Below are 23 T cell receptor beta chains sequenced from a single sample in a study of T cells in narcolepsy. Clones were sequenced by immunoSEQ multiplex PCR, and TCRdb holds only the in-frame ones, with some missing. The sample holds approximately 25,000 clones; less than 65% are singletons and the top ten take 9.5% to 15%. The specimen sequenced was memory (CD45RA-) CD4+ T cells from blood. These receptors were obtained from a human donor in good health.

CDR3 nucleotides: TGTGCCAGTAGTAGGGGTTTATCCCGCGAGCAGTACTTC. Translating gives CASSRGLSREQYF. The V gene is TRBV19, the J gene TRBJ2-7; no definite D call. The CDR3 has 13 residues. Germline CDR1 and CDR2: LNHDA and SQIVND (reference sequence). The germline V and J ends were trimmed by 4 bases and 6 bases, with 13 bases remaining between them.

The chain couples TRBV6-1 to TRBJ2-5; TRBD2 might be the D (6 bases). The V gene's germline CDR1 is MNHNS and CDR2 SASEGT. V dropped 7 bases and J dropped 7 bases, with 19 bases sitting between them. This CDR3 comprises 14 residues. Written as DNA, the CDR3 is TGTGCCAGCATGGGGGGTGGGGCCCCAGGGACCCAGTACTTC. Protein: CASMGGGAPGTQYF.

V gene TRBV6-5 combines with J gene TRBJ2-1; D is possibly TRBD1 (6 bases). CDR3 size: 13 residues. Germline V CDR1 and CDR2: MNHEY, SVGAGI. V gave up 8 bases and J gave up 4 bases, with 12 bases separating them. CDR3 bases: TGTGCCAGCGCCAAGAGGGGGTACAATGAGCAGTTCTTC. This codes for CASAKRGYNEQFF.

In nucleotides, the CDR3 is TGTGCCAGCAGTCCCCACCTCCCTGGTAAAGGCTACACCTTC. Amino acid sequence: CASSPHLPGKGYTF. V gene TRBV28 combines with J gene TRBJ1-2; no clear D gene. The CDR3 is made up of 14 amino acids. Germline CDR1 MDHEN, CDR2 SYDVKM. Trimming left V 5 bases short and J 8 bases short, with 18 bases between.

The chain couples TRBV6-5 to TRBJ1-3, with D tentatively TRBD1 (6 bases). There are 15 residues in the CDR3. Germline CDR1 MNHEY, CDR2 SVGAGI. V was shortened by 5 bases and J by 1 base, with 12 bases between the two germline ends. The CDR3 sequence: CASSVPGTSGNTIYF. The CDR3 DNA sequence: TGTGCCAGCAGTGTCCCAGGGACATCTGGAAACACCATATATTTT.

Of note for this clone: The sample carries other DNA sequences with the same CDR3. This sequence joins TRBV5-1 and TRBJ2-2; the D is unclear. Trimming pared 2 bases from V and 0 bases from J, leaving 5 bases between. The germline V gene has CDR1 SGHRS and CDR2 YFSETQ. This CDR3 spans 14 amino acids. The CDR3: CASSLSSNTGELFF. DNA of the CDR3: TGCGCCAGCAGCTTAAGTTCGAACACCGGGGAGCTGTTTTTT. The variable domain in full, completed from reference TRBV5-1 and TRBJ2-2, reads KAGVTQTPRYLIKTRGQQVTLSCSPISGHRSVSWYQQTPGQGLQFLFEYFSETQRNKGNFPGRFSGRQFSNSRSEMNVSTLELGDSALYLCASSLSSNTGELFFGEGSRLTVL.

The rearrangement joins TRBV5-1 to TRBJ1-2; TRBD1 matches 8 bases. The V segment lost 7 bases and the J segment 4 bases; nucleotides outside the gene matches: 0. The CDR3 totals 11 residues. Germline V gene lookup returns CDR1 SGHRS and CDR2 YFSETQ. The DNA of the CDR3 is TGCGCCAGCGGACAGGGCTATGGCTACACCTTC. Protein sequence: CASGQGYGYTF.

The chain couples TRBV7-2 to TRBJ2-3, with 10 bases that match TRBD2. The CDR3 spans 16 residues. The J segment lost 2 bases and the V segment lost 5 bases, leaving 7 bases of the junction unmatched. Germline CDR1 and CDR2: SGHTA and FQGNSA. CDR3 DNA: TGTGCCAGCAGCCTTCGGACTAGCGGACCCACAGATACGCAGTATTTT. As protein: CASSLRTSGPTDTQYF.

This clone was observed a handful of times. The chain links TRBV5-6 to TRBJ2-2; D is perhaps TRBD2 (6 bases). Germline CDR1 reads SGHDT; CDR2 reads YYEEEE. There are 16 residues in the CDR3. V lost 4 bases and J 2 bases, leaving 15 bases between the germline ends. The DNA of the CDR3 is TGTGCCAGCAGCATCATTCTAGCGACAAACACCGGGGAGCTGTTTTTT. Translation: CASSIILATNTGELFF.

This clone has only a few counts. CDR3 in amino acids: CAGRQGLNTEAFF. The CDR3, as DNA: TGTGCCGGTAGACAGGGGCTGAACACTGAAGCTTTCTTT. The rearrangement uses TRBV10-3 and TRBJ1-1; 8 nucleotides agree with TRBD1. V trimming: 11 bases; J trimming: 0 bases; junction bases outside the gene matches: 5. The length of the CDR3 is 13 residues. Germline V lookup: CDR1 ENHRY, CDR2 SYGVKD.

A note on this clone: At one of its ends the junction is not consistent with the germline gene, which may arise from a read error. The rearrangement joins TRBV30 to TRBJ2-6; D is unclear. Germline CDR1 GTSNPN, CDR2 SVGIG (reference sequence). The CDR3 length is 11 residues. The CDR3 coding sequence is TGCGCACTCTCTGGGGCCAACGTCCTGACTTTC. Encoded protein: CALSGANVLTF.

This sequence joins TRBV19 and TRBJ1-5, with D perhaps matching TRBD1 (6 bases). Trimming removed 6 bases at V and 0 bases at J, with 15 bases between. There are 16 residues in the CDR3. Germline V gene lookup returns CDR1 LNHDA and CDR2 SQIVND (reference sequence). CDR3 DNA sequence: TGTGCCAGTAGGGGGAGGGGGGTCGATAGCAATCAGCCCCAGCATTTT. Amino acid sequence: CASRGRGVDSNQPQHF. Full variable domain (missing parts from reference TRBV19 and TRBJ1-5): DGGITQSPKYLFRKEGQNVTLSCEQNLNHDAMYWYRQDPGQGLRLIYYSQIVNDFQKGDIAEGYSVSREKKESFPLTVTSAQKNPTAFYLCASRGRGVDSNQPQHFGDGTRLSIL.

This rearrangement joins TRBV6-6 to TRBJ2-1; D possibly corresponds to TRBD1 (6 bases). Germline V gene lookup returns CDR1 MNHNY and CDR2 SVGAGI (reference sequence). V was pared by 4 bases and J by 7 bases, with 11 bases between. The CDR3 spans 13 residues. The CDR3 loop is CASSWTAQNEQFF. The CDR3 coding sequence is TGTGCCAGCAGTTGGACAGCTCAAAATGAGCAGTTCTTC.

The chain recombines TRBV6-6 with TRBJ2-5; 7 bases fit TRBD1. CDR3 length: 13 amino acids. Germline lookup yields CDR1 MNHNY and CDR2 SVGAGI (reference sequence). With V trimmed by 7 bases and J by 2 bases, 4 bases remained unmatched. The CDR3 sequence is CASTGTAQETQYF. CDR3 in DNA: TGTGCCAGCACGGGGACAGCACAAGAGACCCAGTACTTC.

The DNA of the CDR3 is TGTGCCAGCAAGGGACTGATTGAAGCTTTCTTT. It encodes CASKGLIEAFF. The J gene is TRBJ1-1, the V gene TRBV6-1; possibly TRBD1 for D (5 bases). The germline CDR1 and CDR2 sequences are MNHNS and SASEGT. This CDR3 region has 11 residues. V shed 7 bases and J shed 7 bases, with 10 bases lying between them.

This clone was counted a few times. The chain links TRBV6-1 to TRBJ2-5; TRBD1 matches at 7 bases. CDR1 MNHNS and CDR2 SASEGT come from the germline V gene. V lost 7 bases to trimming and J lost 5 bases; unmatched junction nucleotides: 10. This CDR3 spans 14 amino acids. The CDR3 is CASNRQGRWETQYF. CDR3 bases: TGTGCCAGCAACCGACAGGGTAGATGGGAGACCCAGTACTTC.

The chain carries TRBV5-4 and TRBJ1-1; no clear D gene. The V end was cut by 3 bases, the J end by 8 bases, with 14 bases between. This CDR3 comprises 13 residues. Germline lookup yields CDR1 SGHNT and CDR2 YYREEE (reference sequence). Here the CDR3 reads CASSSKAAEEAFF. The CDR3 DNA follows: TGTGCCAGCAGCTCGAAGGCGGCAGAAGAAGCTTTCTTT.

The chain recombines TRBV6-5 with TRBJ1-6; possible D gene TRBD1, 6 bases. Looked up from germline, CDR1 is MNHEY and CDR2 is SVGAGI. V was cut by 4 bases and J by 7 bases, with 11 bases left in between. This CDR3 comprises 14 residues. The CDR3 DNA follows: TGTGCCAGCAGTTCCAGACAGGAAAATTCACCCCTCCACTTT. The encoded protein is CASSSRQENSPLHF.

This chain links TRBV6-4 with TRBJ1-3, with D uncertain. Germline CDR1 MRHNA, CDR2 SNTAGT. The CDR3 has 15 amino acids. The V end lost 0 bases, the J end lost 4 bases, and 10 bases lay between the germline ends. Written as DNA, the CDR3 is TGTGCCAGCAGTGACTCAACGCTTACGGGAAACACCATATATTTT. Translating it yields CASSDSTLTGNTIYF.

A remark on this clone: The sample contains more than one DNA sequence encoding this CDR3. The chain is built from TRBV5-4 and TRBJ2-3, with 7 bases identical to TRBD2. V lost 4 bases, J lost 7 bases, and 18 bases stayed unmatched. Germline CDR1 reads SGHNT; CDR2 reads YYREEE (reference sequence). The CDR3 is made up of 17 amino acids. The CDR3 is CASSLKLARGYLNTQYF. The CDR3 DNA follows: TGTGCCAGCAGCCTAAAACTAGCGCGGGGGTACTTGAATACGCAGTATTTT.

The chain combines TRBV5-8 with TRBJ2-3, with unresolved D. Trimming removed 4 bases from V and 0 bases from J, with 9 bases in between. Per germline, CDR1 SGHTS and CDR2 YDEGEE. The CDR3 covers 14 residues. CDR3 bases: TGTGCCAGCAGCCTGAGTCCTAGCACAGATACGCAGTATTTT. Its protein product is CASSLSPSTDTQYF.

This clone was counted only a few times. This rearrangement joins TRBV5-1 to TRBJ2-5; D is perhaps TRBD1 or TRBD2 (5 bases each). Trimming cost V 3 bases and J 5 bases, with 20 bases left between them. This CDR3 spans 16 amino acids. Germline loops: CDR1 SGHRS, CDR2 YFSETQ. This CDR3 reads CASSSWAGARGETQYF. CDR3 DNA sequence: TGCGCCAGCAGCTCCTGGGCTGGGGCCCGAGGGGAGACCCAGTACTTC.

The rearrangement uses TRBV28 and TRBJ2-7; D might be TRBD1 or TRBD2, each matching 5 bases. The CDR3 has 14 amino acids. Trimming took 6 bases from V and 0 from J, leaving 12 bases between them. Germline loops: CDR1 MDHEN, CDR2 SYDVKM. This CDR3 is CASRTGTASYEQYF. The CDR3 DNA reads TGTGCCAGCAGGACCGGGACGGCCTCCTACGAGCAGTACTTC.